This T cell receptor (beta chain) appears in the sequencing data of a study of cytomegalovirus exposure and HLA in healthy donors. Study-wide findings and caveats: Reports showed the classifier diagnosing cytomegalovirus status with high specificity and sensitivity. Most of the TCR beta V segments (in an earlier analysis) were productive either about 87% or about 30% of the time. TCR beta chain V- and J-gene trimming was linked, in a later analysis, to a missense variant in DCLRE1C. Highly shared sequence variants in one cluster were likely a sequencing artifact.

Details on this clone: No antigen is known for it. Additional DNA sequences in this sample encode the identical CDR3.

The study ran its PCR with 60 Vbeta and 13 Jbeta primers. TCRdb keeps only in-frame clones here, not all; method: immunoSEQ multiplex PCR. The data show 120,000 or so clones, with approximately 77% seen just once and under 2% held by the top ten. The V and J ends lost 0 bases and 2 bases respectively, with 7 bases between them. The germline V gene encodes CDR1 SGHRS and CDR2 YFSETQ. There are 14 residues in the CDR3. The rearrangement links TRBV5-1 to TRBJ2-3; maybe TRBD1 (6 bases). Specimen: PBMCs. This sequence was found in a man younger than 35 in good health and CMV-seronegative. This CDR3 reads CASSLGGPTDTQYF. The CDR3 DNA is TGCGCCAGCAGCTTGGGGGGGCCCACAGATACGCAGTATTTT.